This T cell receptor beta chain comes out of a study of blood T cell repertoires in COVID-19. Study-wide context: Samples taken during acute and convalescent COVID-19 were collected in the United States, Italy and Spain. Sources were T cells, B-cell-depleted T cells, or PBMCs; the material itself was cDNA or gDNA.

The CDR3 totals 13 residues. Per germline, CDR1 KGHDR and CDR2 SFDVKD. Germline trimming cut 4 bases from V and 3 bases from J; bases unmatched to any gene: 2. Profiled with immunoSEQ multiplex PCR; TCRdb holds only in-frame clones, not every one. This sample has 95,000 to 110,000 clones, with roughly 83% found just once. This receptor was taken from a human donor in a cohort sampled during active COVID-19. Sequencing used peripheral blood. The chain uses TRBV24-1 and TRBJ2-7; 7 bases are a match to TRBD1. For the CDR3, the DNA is TGTGCCACCAGTGACGGACAGGTCTACGAGCAGTACTTC. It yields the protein CATSDGQVYEQYF.